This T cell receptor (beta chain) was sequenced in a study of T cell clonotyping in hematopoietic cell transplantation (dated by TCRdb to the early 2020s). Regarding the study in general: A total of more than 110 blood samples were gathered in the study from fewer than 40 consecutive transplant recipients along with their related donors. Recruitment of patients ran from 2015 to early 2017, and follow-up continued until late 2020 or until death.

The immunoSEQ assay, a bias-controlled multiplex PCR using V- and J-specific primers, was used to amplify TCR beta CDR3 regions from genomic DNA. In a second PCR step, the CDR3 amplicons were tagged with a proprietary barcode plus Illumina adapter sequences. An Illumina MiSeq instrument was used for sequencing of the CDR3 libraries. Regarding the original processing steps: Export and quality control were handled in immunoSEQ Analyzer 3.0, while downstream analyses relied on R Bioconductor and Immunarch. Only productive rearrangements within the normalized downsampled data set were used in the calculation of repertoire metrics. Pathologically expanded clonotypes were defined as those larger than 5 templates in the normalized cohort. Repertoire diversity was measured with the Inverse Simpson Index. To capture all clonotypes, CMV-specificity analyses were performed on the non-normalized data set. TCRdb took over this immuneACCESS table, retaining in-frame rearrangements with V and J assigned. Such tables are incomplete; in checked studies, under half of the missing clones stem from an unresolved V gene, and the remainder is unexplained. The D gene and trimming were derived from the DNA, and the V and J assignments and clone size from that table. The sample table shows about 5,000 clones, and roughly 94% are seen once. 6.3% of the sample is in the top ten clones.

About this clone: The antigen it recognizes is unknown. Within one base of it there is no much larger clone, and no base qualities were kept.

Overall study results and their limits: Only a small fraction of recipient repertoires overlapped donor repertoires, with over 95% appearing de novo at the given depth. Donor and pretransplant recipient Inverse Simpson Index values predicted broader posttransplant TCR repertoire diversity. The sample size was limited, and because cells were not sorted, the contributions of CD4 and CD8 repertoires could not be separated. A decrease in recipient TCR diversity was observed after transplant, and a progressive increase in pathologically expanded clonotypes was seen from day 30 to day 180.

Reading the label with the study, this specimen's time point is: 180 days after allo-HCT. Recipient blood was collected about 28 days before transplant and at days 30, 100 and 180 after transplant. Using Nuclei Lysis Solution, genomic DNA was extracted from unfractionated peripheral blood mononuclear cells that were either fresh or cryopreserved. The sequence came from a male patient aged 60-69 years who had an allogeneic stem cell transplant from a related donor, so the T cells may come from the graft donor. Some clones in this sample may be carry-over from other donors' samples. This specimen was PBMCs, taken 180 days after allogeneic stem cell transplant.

The CDR3 here reads CASTGLAGTYEQYF. In nucleotides, the sequence is TGTGCCAGCACCGGACTAGCGGGAACTTACGAGCAGTACTTC. Here the chain combines TRBV6-5 and TRBJ2-7, and 12 junction bases match TRBD2. From the germline V gene, CDR1 is MNHEY and CDR2 is SVGAGI. The CDR3 numbers 14 residues from cysteine through phenylalanine. Of the read, only the CDR3 DNA is kept; its 42 bases are in frame from base 1. Clipping removes 7 bases from V and 4 bases from J, with 5 as the unmatched junction base count.